These 15 T cell receptor beta chains came from one sample sequenced in a study of T cell responses to AZD1222 COVID-19 vaccine. Repertoires were generated with immunoSEQ multiplex PCR, while TCRdb's copy carries only in-frame clones and drops some. This table has 65,000 to 70,000 clones, almost 90% appearing once. The sample was peripheral blood, taken on day 0 of AZD1222 vaccination. The receptors were sampled from an adult in good health.

V and J are TRBV7-2 and TRBJ2-5, with no clear D. Per the germline V gene, CDR1 is SGHTA and CDR2 is FQGNSA. Trimming removed 6 bases at V and 5 bases at J, with 4 bases between. The CDR3 has 10 residues. CDR3 bases: TGTGCCAGCAGAGGGGAGACCCAGTACTTC. This encodes CASRGETQYF.

CDR3 bases: TGTGCCAGTAGTTTACAGGGGGACTATGGCTACACCTTC. It is translated as CASSLQGDYGYTF. This rearrangement joins TRBV19 to TRBJ1-2, with 8 bases matching TRBD1. Germline loops: CDR1 LNHDA, CDR2 SQIVND (reference sequence). This CDR3 is built from 13 residues. J lost 3 bases, V lost 5 bases, and 2 bases had no gene match.

The V call is TRBV18, the J call TRBJ1-5; 7 bases line up with TRBD1. Germline-derived CDR1 and CDR2 are KGHSH and LQKENI. The V segment lost 3 bases and the J segment 6 bases; nucleotides outside the gene matches: 8. This CDR3 spans 15 amino acids. DNA for the CDR3: TGTGCCAGCTCACCCCAACGACAGGGAGGTCAGCCCCAGCATTTT. Encoded protein: CASSPQRQGGQPQHF. The full variable domain, completed using reference TRBV18 and TRBJ1-5, is NAGVMQNPRHLVRRRGQEARLRCSPMKGHSHVYWYRQLPEEGLKFMVYLQKENIIDESGMPKERFSAEFPKEGPSILRIQQVVRGDSAAYFCASSPQRQGGQPQHFGDGTRLSIL.

V and J are TRBV12-3 or TRBV12-4 and TRBJ1-4, with unresolved D. The V end was cut by 3 bases, the J end by 8 bases, with 4 bases between. The CDR3 contains 11 residues. The CDR3 spells CASSLEEKLFF. The DNA of the CDR3 is TGTGCCAGCAGTTTGGAAGAAAAACTGTTTTTT.

V usage is TRBV28 and J usage is TRBJ2-7; perhaps TRBD2 as D (6 bases). Looked up from germline, CDR1 is MDHEN and CDR2 is SYDVKM. V was clipped by 6 bases and J by 3 bases, with 21 bases between them. The CDR3 sequence is 16 residues long. The CDR3 bases are TGTGCCAGCAGCCGCACGAGACTAGGGTCCCGCTACGAGCAGTACTTC. Translation: CASSRTRLGSRYEQYF.

V usage is TRBV28 and J usage is TRBJ2-1, with 13 bases lining up with TRBD2. The CDR3 extends over 15 amino acids. The trim removed 6 bases at V and 8 bases at J, leaving 7 bases unmatched. Germline CDR1 and CDR2: MDHEN and SYDVKM. The CDR3 DNA follows: TGTGCCAGCAGATTACTAGCGGGAGGGACGCATGAGCAGTTCTTC. Its translation is CASRLLAGGTHEQFF. Looking up the rest from reference TRBV28 and TRBJ2-1 gives the full variable domain: DVKVTQSSRYLVKRTGEKVFLECVQDMDHENMFWYRQDPGLGLRLIYFSYDVKMKEKGDIPEGYSVSREKKERFSLILESASTNQTSMYLCASRLLAGGTHEQFFGPGTRLTVL.

The chain couples TRBV11-2 to TRBJ1-4; TRBD1 might be the D (6 bases). The CDR3 is 17 residues long. V lost 6 bases and J lost 4, with 21 bases in between. Germline CDR1 reads SGHAT; CDR2 reads FQNNGV. CDR3 residues: CASRLGRDGTYNEKLFF. The CDR3, as DNA: TGTGCCAGCAGGTTGGGTCGGGACGGGACATATAATGAAAAACTGTTTTTT.

The chain is built from TRBV19 and TRBJ2-2, with D possibly called TRBD1 or TRBD2 (5 bases each). The CDR3 has 15 amino acids. Trimming left V 5 bases short and J 4 bases short, with 14 bases between. CDR1 and CDR2 (germline): LNHDA, SQIVND (reference sequence). CDR3 DNA sequence: TGTGCCAGTAGTCCCCGGGGCCGGACCACCGGGGAGCTGTTTTTT. It yields the protein CASSPRGRTTGELFF.

The rearrangement links TRBV7-9 to TRBJ1-3; 7 bases line up with TRBD1. This CDR3 contains 15 residues. J gave up 3 bases and V 8 bases, and 10 bases lay outside the gene matches. Germline values: CDR1 SEHNR, CDR2 FQNEAQ (reference sequence). The CDR3 DNA sequence: TGTGCCAGCCGGAGAGGGGGCGAAGGTGGAAACACCATATATTTT. Its protein is CASRRGGEGGNTIYF.

The J gene is TRBJ1-2, the V gene TRBV7-9, with 9 nucleotides matching TRBD1. V was clipped by 11 bases and J by 0 bases; unmatched bases: 10. The length of the CDR3 is 15 residues. Per germline, CDR1 SEHNR and CDR2 FQNEAQ (reference sequence). The CDR3 protein is CAWPGQGGANYGYTF. The DNA of the CDR3 is TGTGCCTGGCCGGGACAGGGAGGCGCTAACTATGGCTACACCTTC.

This chain uses TRBV4-1 with TRBJ1-2; no clear D. V lost 4 bases, J lost 3 bases, and 9 bases lay in between. The CDR3 is 13 amino acids. Germline CDR1 is MGHRA and CDR2 is YSYEKL. This CDR3 is CASSRLRDYGYTF. The CDR3 nucleotides are TGCGCCAGCAGCCGTCTTAGGGACTATGGCTACACCTTC.

V and J are TRBV7-2 and TRBJ2-7; 8 bases are shared with TRBD1. The CDR3 contains 15 residues. The germline gives CDR1 SGHTA, CDR2 FQGNSA. V lost 5 bases to trimming and J lost 3 bases; unmatched junction nucleotides: 9. The CDR3 here is CASSPTTGGNYEQYF. The CDR3 region has the DNA TGTGCCAGCAGCCCCACTACAGGGGGTAACTACGAGCAGTACTTC.

This clone was picked up one time. The V and J genes are TRBV27 and TRBJ2-2; 9 bases are a match to TRBD2. This CDR3 is built from 15 residues. The ends lost 6 bases at V and 7 bases at J; junction bases unmatched: 9. Germline values: CDR1 MNHEY, CDR2 SMNVEV (reference sequence). Here the CDR3 reads CASSHGTSSVGELFF. CDR3 nucleotide sequence: TGTGCCAGCAGCCACGGGACTAGCAGTGTCGGGGAGCTGTTTTTT.

This clone turned up a few times. This chain connects TRBV18 to TRBJ2-1; D may be TRBD2 (5 bases). V dropped 1 base and J dropped 7 bases, with 11 bases sitting between them. Germline V gene data show CDR1 as KGHSH and CDR2 as LQKENI. The CDR3 totals 14 residues. CDR3 loop: CASSPQGSENEQFF. CDR3 nucleotides: TGTGCCAGCTCACCACAAGGTAGCGAAAATGAGCAGTTCTTC.

This clone was seen once. This sequence joins TRBV7-9 and TRBJ2-3; D gene uncertain. V lost 3 bases and J 0 bases, leaving 7 bases between the germline ends. The CDR3 is made up of 14 amino acids. Germline V gene sequence: CDR1 SEHNR, CDR2 FQNEAQ (reference sequence). CDR3 bases: TGTGCCAGCAGCTTCGGTCGCAGCACAGATACGCAGTATTTT. Translating it yields CASSFGRSTDTQYF.